This T cell receptor (beta chain) was obtained from a study of T cell responses to AZD1222 COVID-19 vaccine (dated by TCRdb to about 2021). Turning to the overall study: Because spike-specific TCR depth and breadth did not differ between the two schedules, AZD1222 recipients who got a second dose at roughly 4 weeks were pooled with those who got a second dose at roughly 12 weeks. A total of 233 trial participants underwent TCR sequencing, of whom nearly 210 had received two doses of AZD1222 and around 26 had received two doses of the MenACWY control vaccine. Enrollment into the trials was organized by age into subgroups of 18-55, 56-69 and 70-plus years, and those subgroups contained approximately 150, 30 and 60 TCR-sequenced participants, respectively. Study-wide conclusions, independent of this receptor: Conclusions about previously exposed vaccinees were limited because only five to seven AZD1222 recipients were SARS-CoV-2 seropositive at baseline. Participants were mostly white British and included more females than males, and it was suggested by the authors that clonal diversity may have been underestimated. CD4 TCRs associated with the vaccine covered the entire spike protein, and the dominant responses were in regions 160-218 and 743-854. After two AZD1222 doses, spike-specific TCR breadth and depth were significantly higher than at day 0 and than in MenACWY recipients. The 56-69-year group was small, and its depth increase did not reach significance, likely because of low power. Nearly half of unique spike-specific TCRs reportedly recognized epitopes outside regions mutated in the B.1.351 and B.1.1.7 variants. Because no day 14 peak-response samples were available, repertoires were characterized only after the peak T cell response.

The CDR3 regions of human TCRbeta chains were subjected to immunosequencing. On the study's bioinformatics: TCRs in the repertoires were compared against a reference library of SARS-CoV-2-specific TCRs that had been generated with the MIRA antigen-specificity platform. Breadth was defined as the fraction of unique TCRs that were SARS-CoV-2-associated, and depth was defined as the fraction of total T cells that were SARS-CoV-2-associated. Using the MIRA data, each spike-specific TCR was mapped to the spike region that the TCR reacts to and placed in a CD4 or CD8 class. Log10-transformed breadth and depth values were compared by one-way ANOVA with Sidak's multiple comparisons tests. TCRdb took over this immuneACCESS table, retaining in-frame rearrangements with V and J assigned. Such tables are incomplete; in checked studies, under half of the missing clones stem from an unresolved V gene, and the remainder is unexplained. V and J calls and clone size come straight from that table; D and trimming were deduced from the DNA. For this sample the table gives approximately 94,000 clones, of which around 90% were detected only once. Together, the top ten hold approximately 1.7% of the sample.

The time point label of this sample denotes: baseline before first vaccination. Samples from vaccinated people were obtained from the UK trials COV001 and COV002, which included a single-blind randomized controlled phase 2/3 trial of AZD1222 (ChAdOx1 nCoV-19) in healthy adults. For TCRbeta chain sequencing, PBMC samples from trial participants were taken at day 0 and at day 28 after the second dose. Note on this clone: Its antigen specificity is not known. No base quality values were provided; no much bigger clone lies one nucleotide off.

The sequences come from peripheral blood, collected on day 0 of AZD1222 vaccination. This receptor was identified in an adult in good health.

The CDR3 protein is CASSILTEAFF. In nucleotide form, the sequence is TGTGCCAGCTCCATACTCACTGAAGCTTTCTTT. The chain was built from TRBV28 and TRBJ1-1, with no reliable assignment of the D segment. The CDR3 starts with the cysteine, ends with the phenylalanine, and has 11 residues. The kept DNA is CDR3 alone, 33 bases in frame from the first base. Between the V and J ends, shortened by 8 bases and 4 bases respectively, the junction contains 8 bases. The germline V gene provides CDR1 MDHEN and CDR2 SYDVKM.